The TCR beta chain under discussion was sequenced for a study of T cell responses to AZD1222 COVID-19 vaccine. The study's findings and limits: When two AZD1222 doses had been given, Spike-specific TCR breadth and depth rose. Researchers report vaccine-associated CD4 TCRs spanning spike, with dominance at 160-218 and 743-854. Only after the peak T cell response were repertoires sampled. The donor group comprised mostly white British people and more females; the analysis possibly underestimated clonal diversity.

Libraries were prepared by immunoSEQ multiplex PCR; TCRdb keeps only in-frame clonotypes and omits some of them. The repertoire consists of 130,000 to 150,000 clones, with around nine tenths occurring once and the leading ten covering roughly 1.5%. CDR1 and CDR2 from the germline V gene are ENHRY and SYGVKD. V was cut by 7 bases and J by 5 bases, with 14 bases left in between. CDR3 length: 13 residues. Notes on this clone: Antigen specificity is unknown.

This sequence originates from an adult who received the AZD1222 COVID-19 vaccine. This rearrangement joins TRBV10-3 to TRBJ1-1; tentative D call: TRBD1 (5 bases). This sample comprised peripheral blood, obtained 28 days after the second AZD1222 dose. CDR3 in amino acids: CAINDGGRTEAFF. CDR3 bases: TGTGCCATCAATGACGGGGGACGAACTGAAGCTTTCTTT.